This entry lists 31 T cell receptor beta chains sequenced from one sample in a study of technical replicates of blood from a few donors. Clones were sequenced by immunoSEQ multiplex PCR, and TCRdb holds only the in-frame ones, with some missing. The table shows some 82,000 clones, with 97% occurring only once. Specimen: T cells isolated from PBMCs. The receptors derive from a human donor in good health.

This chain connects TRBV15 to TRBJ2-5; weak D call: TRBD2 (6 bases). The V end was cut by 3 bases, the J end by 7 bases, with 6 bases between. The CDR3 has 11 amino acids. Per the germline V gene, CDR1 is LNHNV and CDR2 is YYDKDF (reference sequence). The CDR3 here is CATSRGGTQYF. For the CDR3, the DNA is TGTGCCACCAGCAGGGGAGGGACCCAGTACTTC.

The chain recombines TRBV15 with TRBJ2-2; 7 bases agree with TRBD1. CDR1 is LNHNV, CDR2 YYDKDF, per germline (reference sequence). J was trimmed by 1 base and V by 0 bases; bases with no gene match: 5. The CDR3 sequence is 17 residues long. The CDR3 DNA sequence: TGTGCCACCAGCAGAGAAGCGGACAGGAGGAACACCGGGGAGCTGTTTTTT. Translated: CATSREADRRNTGELFF.

The DNA of the CDR3 is TGCGCCAGCAGCCAACTTGGGGGACAGGGGAAGGGAAAACTGTTTTTT. It translates to CASSQLGGQGKGKLFF. The chain uses TRBV4-1 and TRBJ1-4; TRBD1 agrees at 10 bases. J gave up 10 bases and V 2 bases, and 10 bases lay outside the gene matches. Germline CDR1 is MGHRA and CDR2 is YSYEKL. The CDR3 is made up of 16 amino acids.

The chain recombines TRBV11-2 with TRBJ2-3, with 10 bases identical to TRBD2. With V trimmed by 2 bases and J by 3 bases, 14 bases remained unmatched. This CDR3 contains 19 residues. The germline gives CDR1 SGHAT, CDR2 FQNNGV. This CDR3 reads CASSLRLAGDIVSTDTQYF. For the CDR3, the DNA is TGTGCCAGCAGCTTACGGCTAGCGGGGGATATAGTCAGTACAGATACGCAGTATTTT.

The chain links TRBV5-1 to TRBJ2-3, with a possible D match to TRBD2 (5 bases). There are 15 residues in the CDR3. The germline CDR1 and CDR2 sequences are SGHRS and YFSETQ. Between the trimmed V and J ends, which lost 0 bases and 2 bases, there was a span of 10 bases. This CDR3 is CASSLGLSYTDTQYF. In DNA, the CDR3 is TGCGCCAGCAGCTTGGGACTAAGTTACACAGATACGCAGTATTTT.

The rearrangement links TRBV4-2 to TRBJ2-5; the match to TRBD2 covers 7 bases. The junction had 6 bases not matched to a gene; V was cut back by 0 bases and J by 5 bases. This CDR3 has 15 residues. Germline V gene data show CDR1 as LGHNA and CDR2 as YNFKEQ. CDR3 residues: CASSQEQLAMETQYF. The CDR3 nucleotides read TGTGCCAGCAGCCAAGAGCAACTAGCGATGGAGACCCAGTACTTC.

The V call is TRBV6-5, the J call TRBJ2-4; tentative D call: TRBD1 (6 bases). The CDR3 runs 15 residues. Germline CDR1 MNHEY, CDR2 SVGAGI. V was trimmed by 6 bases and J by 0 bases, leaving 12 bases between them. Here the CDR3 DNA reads TGTGCCAGCAGAACAGGGTCAATAGCCAAAAACATTCAGTACTTC. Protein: CASRTGSIAKNIQYF.

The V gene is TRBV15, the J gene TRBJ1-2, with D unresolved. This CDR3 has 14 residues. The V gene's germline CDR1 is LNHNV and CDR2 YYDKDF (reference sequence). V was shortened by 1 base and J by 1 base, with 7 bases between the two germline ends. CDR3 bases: TGTGCCACCAGCAGAGCTGGCAGTAACTATGGCTACACCTTC. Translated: CATSRAGSNYGYTF.

The CDR3 sequence is CASSIGGTEYSYEQYF. The CDR3 DNA follows: TGTGCCAGTAGTATTGGCGGGACAGAATACTCCTACGAGCAGTACTTC. The chain employs TRBV19 and TRBJ2-7; a possible D gene is TRBD1 (7 bases). The CDR3 totals 16 residues. V was trimmed by 3 bases and J by 0 bases, leaving 15 bases between them. Germline CDR1 and CDR2: LNHDA and SQIVND (reference sequence).

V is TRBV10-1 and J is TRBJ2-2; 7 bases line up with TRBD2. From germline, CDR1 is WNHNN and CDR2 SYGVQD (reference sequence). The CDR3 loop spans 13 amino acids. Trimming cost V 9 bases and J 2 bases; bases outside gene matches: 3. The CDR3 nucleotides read TGCGCCAGTGAGCGGGAAAACACCGGGGAGCTGTTTTTT. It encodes CASERENTGELFF.

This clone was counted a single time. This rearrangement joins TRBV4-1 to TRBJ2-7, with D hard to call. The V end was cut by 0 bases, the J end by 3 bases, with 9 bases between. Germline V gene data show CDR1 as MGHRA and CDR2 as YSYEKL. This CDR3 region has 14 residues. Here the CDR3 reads CASSQEIQNYEQYF. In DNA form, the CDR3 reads TGCGCCAGCAGCCAAGAAATACAGAACTACGAGCAGTACTTC.

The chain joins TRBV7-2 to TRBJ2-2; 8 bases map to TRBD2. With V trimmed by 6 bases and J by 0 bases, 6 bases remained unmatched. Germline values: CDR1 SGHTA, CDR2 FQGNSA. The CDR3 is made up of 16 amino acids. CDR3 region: CASRLFSGANTGELFF. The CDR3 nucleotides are TGTGCCAGCAGATTATTTAGCGGGGCGAACACCGGGGAGCTGTTTTTT.

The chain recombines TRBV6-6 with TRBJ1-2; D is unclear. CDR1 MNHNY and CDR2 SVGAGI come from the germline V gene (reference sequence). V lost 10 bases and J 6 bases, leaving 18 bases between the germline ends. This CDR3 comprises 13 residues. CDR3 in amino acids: CATTYEVVDGYTF. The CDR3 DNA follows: TGTGCCACCACATATGAGGTAGTTGATGGCTACACCTTC.

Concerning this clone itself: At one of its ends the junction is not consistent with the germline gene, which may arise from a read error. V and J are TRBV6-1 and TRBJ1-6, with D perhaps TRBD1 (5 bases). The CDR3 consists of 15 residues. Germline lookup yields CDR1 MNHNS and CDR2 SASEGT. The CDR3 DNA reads TGTGCCAGCAGTGAACGGGGGGAATATATTTCACCCCTCCACTTT. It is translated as CASSERGEYISPLHF.

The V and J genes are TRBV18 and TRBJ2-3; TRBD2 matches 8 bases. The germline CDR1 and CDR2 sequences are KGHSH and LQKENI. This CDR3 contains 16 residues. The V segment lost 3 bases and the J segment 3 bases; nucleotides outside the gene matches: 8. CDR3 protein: CASSPTLAEGTDTQYF. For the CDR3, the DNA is TGTGCCAGCTCACCGACACTAGCGGAGGGAACAGATACGCAGTATTTT.

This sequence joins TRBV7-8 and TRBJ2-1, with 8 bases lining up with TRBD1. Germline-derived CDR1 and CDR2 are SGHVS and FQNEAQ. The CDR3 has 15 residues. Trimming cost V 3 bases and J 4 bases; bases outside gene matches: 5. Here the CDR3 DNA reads TGTGCCAGCAGCTTCGGACAGGGACAATACAATGAGCAGTTCTTC. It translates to CASSFGQGQYNEQFF.

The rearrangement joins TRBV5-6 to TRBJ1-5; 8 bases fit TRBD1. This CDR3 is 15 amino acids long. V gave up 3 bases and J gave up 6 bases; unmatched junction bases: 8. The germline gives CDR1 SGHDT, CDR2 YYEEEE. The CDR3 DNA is TGTGCCAGCAGCTCCGCAGGGGGCTACGTTCAGCCCCAGCATTTT. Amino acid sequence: CASSSAGGYVQPQHF.

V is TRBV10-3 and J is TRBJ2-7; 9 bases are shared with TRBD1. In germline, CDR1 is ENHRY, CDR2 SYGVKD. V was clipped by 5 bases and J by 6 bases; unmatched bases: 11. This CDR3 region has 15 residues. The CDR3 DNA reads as TGTGCCATCAGTAATCCGGGACAGGGATCGTTCGAGCAGTACTTC. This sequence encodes CAISNPGQGSFEQYF.

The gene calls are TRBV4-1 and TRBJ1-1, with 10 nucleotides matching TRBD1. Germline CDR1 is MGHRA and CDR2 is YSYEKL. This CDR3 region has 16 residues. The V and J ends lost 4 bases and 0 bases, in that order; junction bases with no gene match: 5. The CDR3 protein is CASSPGQGRVNTEAFF. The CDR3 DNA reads TGCGCCAGCAGCCCGGGACAGGGGCGTGTGAACACTGAAGCTTTCTTT.

CDR3 coding DNA: TGTGCCAGCAGTTTAACGGGAGTCCCCTACGAGCAGTACTTC. Its translation is CASSLTGVPYEQYF. This sequence joins TRBV27 and TRBJ2-7; TRBD2 might be the D (6 bases). The CDR3 has 14 amino acids. The V end was cut by 2 bases, the J end by 2 bases, with 10 bases between. From germline, CDR1 is MNHEY and CDR2 SMNVEV (reference sequence).

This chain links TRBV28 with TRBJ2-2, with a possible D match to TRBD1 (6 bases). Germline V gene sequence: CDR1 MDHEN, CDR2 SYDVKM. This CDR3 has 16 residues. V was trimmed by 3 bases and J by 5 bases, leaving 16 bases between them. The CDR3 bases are TGTGCCAGCAGTTTCCGGGGACACACGCCTACCGGGGAGCTGTTTTTT. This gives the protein CASSFRGHTPTGELFF.

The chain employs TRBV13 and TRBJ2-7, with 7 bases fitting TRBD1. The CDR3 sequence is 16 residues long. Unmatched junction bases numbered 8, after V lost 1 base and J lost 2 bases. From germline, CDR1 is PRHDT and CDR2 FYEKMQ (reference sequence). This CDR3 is CASSLEGARGPYEQYF. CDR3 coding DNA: TGTGCCAGCAGCTTAGAGGGGGCGCGTGGACCCTACGAGCAGTACTTC.

Here the CDR3 DNA reads TGCGCCAGCCGGGGGGCAGGGGTTTCGTCCACTGAAGCTTTCTTT. Protein sequence: CASRGAGVSSTEAFF. The chain combines TRBV5-1 with TRBJ1-1; a possible D gene is TRBD1 (6 bases). CDR1 SGHRS and CDR2 YFSETQ come from the germline V gene. Trimming removed 7 bases at V and 4 bases at J, with 20 bases between. The CDR3 contains 15 residues.

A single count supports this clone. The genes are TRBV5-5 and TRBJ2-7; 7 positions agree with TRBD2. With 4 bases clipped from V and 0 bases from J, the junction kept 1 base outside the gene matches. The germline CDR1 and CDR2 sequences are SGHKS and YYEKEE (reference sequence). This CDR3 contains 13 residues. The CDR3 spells CASSAGVSYEQYF. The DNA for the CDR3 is TGTGCCAGCAGCGCGGGAGTCTCCTACGAGCAGTACTTC.

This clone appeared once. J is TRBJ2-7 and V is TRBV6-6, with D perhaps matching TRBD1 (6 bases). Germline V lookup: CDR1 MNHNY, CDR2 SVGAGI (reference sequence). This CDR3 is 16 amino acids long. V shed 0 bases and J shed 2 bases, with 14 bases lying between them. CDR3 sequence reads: CASSYSRDTGTYEQYF. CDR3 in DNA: TGTGCCAGCAGTTACTCCCGGGACACCGGAACCTACGAGCAGTACTTC.

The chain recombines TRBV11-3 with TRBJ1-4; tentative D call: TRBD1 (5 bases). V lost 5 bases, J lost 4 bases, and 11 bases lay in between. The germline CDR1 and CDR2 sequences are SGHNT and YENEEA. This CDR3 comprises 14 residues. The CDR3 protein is CASSRTRDNEKLFF. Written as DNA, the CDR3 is TGTGCCAGCAGCCGGACAAGGGATAATGAAAAACTGTTTTTT.

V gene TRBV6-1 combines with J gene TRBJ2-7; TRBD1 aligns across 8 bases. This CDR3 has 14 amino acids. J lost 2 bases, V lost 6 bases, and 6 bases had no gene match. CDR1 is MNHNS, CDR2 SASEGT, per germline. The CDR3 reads CASRASGQAYEQYF. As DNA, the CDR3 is TGTGCCAGCAGAGCATCGGGACAGGCCTACGAGCAGTACTTC.

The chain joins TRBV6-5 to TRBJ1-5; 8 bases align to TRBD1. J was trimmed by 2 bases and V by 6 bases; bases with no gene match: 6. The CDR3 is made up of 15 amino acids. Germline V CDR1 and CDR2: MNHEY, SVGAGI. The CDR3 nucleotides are TGTGCCAGCAGGCAGGACAGGGTCGGCAATCAGCCCCAGCATTTT. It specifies CASRQDRVGNQPQHF.

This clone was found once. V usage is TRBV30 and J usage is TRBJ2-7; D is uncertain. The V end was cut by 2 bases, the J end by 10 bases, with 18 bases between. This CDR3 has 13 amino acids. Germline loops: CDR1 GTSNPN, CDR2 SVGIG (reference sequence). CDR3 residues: CAWSLVLGGKQYF. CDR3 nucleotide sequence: TGTGCCTGGAGTCTCGTTCTCGGCGGAAAACAGTACTTC. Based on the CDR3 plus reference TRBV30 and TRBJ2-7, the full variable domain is SQTIHQWPATLVQPVGSPLSLECTVEGTSNPNLYWYRQAAGRGLQLLFYSVGIGQISSEVPQNLSASRPQDRQFILSSKKLLLSDSGFYLCAWSLVLGGKQYFGPGTRLTVT.

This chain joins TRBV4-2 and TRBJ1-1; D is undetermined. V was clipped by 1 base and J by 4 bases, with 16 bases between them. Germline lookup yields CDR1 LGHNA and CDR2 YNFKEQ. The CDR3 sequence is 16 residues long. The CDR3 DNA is TGTGCCAGCAGCCAAGTTACAGCTGGATTGGGCACTGAAGCTTTCTTT. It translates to CASSQVTAGLGTEAFF.

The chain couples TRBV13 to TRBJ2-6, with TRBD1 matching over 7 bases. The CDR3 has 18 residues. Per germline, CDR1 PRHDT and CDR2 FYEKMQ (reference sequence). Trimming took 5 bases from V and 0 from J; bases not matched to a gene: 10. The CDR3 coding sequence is TGTGCCAGCAGCGGACGGGACAGTGTGAGCTCTGGGGCCAACGTCCTGACTTTC. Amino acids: CASSGRDSVSSGANVLTF.